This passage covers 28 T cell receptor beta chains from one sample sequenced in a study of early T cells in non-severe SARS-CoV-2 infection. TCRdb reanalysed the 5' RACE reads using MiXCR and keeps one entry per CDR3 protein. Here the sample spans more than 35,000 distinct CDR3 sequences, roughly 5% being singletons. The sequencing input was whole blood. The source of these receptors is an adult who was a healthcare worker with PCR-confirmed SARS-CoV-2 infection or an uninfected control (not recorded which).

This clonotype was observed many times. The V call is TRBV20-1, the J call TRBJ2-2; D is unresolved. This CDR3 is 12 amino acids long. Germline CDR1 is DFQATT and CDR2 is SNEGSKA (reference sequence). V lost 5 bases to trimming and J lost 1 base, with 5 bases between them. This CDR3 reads CSAAGNTGELFF. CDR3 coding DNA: TGCAGTGCTGCCGGGAACACCGGGGAGCTGTTTTTT.

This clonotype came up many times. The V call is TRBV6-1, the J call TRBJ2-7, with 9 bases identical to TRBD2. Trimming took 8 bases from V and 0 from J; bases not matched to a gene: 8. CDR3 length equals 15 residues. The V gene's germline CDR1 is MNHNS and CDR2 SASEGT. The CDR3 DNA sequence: TGTGCCAGCGGCAACCTAGCGGGAAGCTCCTACGAGCAGTACTTC. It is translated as CASGNLAGSSYEQYF.

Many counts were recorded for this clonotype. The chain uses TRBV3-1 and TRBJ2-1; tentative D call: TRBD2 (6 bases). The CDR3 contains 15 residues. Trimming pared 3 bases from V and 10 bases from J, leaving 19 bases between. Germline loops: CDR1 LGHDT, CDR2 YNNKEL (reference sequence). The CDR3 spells CASSHGGLDGREQFF. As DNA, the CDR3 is TGTGCCAGCAGCCACGGGGGACTGGATGGGCGGGAGCAGTTCTTC.

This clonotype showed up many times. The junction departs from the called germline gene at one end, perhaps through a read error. The CDR3 DNA sequence: TGTGCCAGTAGTGGGACAGGCAACCAGCCCCAGCATTTT. Residues: CASSGTGNQPQHF. V is TRBV19 and J is TRBJ1-5; 8 nucleotides line up with TRBD1. In germline, CDR1 is LNHDA, CDR2 SQIVND (reference sequence). This CDR3 spans 13 amino acids.

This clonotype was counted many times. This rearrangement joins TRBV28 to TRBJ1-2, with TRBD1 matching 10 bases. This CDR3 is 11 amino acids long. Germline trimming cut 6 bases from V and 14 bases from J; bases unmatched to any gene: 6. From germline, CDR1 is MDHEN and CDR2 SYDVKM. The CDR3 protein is CASSQDRGRTF. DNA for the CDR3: TGTGCCAGCAGCCAAGACAGGGGGCGAACCTTC.

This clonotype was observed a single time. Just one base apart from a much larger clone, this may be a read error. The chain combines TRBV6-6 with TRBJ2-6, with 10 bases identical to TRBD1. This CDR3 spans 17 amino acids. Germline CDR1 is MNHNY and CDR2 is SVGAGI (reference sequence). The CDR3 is CVSRRTGGTAGANVLTF. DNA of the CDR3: TGTGTCAGCAGGAGGACAGGGGGTACGGCTGGGGCCAACGTCCTGACTTTC.

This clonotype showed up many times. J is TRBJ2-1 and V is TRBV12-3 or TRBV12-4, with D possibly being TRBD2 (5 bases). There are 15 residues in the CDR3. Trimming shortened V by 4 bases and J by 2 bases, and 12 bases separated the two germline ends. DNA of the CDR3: TGTGCCAGCAGTTCTCAGGAGCGGACCTACAATGAGCAGTTCTTC. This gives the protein CASSSQERTYNEQFF.

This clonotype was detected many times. CDR3 amino acids: CASSAPVGGGNTGELFF. As DNA, the CDR3 is TGTGCCAGCAGCGCCCCCGTAGGGGGGGGCAACACCGGGGAGCTGTTTTTT. The chain combines TRBV9 with TRBJ2-2; tentative D call: TRBD2 (7 bases). The germline CDR1 and CDR2 sequences are SGDLS and YYNGEE. V was trimmed by 3 bases and J by 2 bases, leaving 17 bases between them. There are 17 residues in the CDR3.

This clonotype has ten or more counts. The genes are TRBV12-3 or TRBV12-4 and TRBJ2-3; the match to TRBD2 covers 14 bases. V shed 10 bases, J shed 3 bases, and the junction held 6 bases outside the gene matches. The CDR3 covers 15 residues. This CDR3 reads CATGTSGSRTDTQYF. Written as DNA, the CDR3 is TGTGCCACCGGGACTAGCGGGAGTAGGACAGATACGCAGTATTTT.

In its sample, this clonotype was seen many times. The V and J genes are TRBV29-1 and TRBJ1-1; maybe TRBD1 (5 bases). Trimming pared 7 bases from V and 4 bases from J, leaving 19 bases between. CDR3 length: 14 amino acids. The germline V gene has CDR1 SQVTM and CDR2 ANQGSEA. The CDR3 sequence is CSATTGGVGTEAFF. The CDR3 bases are TGCAGCGCCACTACAGGCGGAGTAGGCACTGAAGCTTTCTTT.

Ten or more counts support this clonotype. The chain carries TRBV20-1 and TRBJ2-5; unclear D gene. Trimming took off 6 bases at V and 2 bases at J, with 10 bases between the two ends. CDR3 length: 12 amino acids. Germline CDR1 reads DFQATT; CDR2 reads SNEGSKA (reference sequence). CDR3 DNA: TGCAGTGCCCCGACCCGTCAAGAGACCCAGTACTTC. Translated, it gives CSAPTRQETQYF.

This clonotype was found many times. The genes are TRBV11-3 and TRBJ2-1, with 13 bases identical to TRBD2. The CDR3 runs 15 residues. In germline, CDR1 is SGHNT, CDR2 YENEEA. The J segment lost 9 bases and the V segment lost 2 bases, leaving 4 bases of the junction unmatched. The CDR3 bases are TGTGCCAGCAGCTTAACCACTAGCGGGAGGGTTGAGCAGTTCTTC. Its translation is CASSLTTSGRVEQFF.

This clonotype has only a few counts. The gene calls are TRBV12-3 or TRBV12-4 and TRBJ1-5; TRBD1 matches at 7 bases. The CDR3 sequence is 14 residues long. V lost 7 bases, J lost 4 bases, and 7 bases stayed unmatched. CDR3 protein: CASTAGGVNQPQHF. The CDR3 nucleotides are TGTGCCAGCACCGCAGGGGGGGTAAATCAGCCCCAGCATTTT.

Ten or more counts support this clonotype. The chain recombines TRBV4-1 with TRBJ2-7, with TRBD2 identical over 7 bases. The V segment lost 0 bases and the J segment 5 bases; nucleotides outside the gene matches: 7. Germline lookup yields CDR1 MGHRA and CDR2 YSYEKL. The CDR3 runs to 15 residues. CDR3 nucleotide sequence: TGCGCCAGCAGCCAAGATCACCGCGGGAGCCACGAGCAGTACTTC. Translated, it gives CASSQDHRGSHEQYF.

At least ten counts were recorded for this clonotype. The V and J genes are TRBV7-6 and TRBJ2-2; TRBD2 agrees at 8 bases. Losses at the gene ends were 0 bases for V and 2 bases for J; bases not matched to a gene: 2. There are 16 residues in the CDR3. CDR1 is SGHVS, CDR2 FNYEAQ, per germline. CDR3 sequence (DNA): TGTGCCAGCAGCTTAGCCAGCGGGGGTAACACCGGGGAGCTGTTTTTT. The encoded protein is CASSLASGGNTGELFF.

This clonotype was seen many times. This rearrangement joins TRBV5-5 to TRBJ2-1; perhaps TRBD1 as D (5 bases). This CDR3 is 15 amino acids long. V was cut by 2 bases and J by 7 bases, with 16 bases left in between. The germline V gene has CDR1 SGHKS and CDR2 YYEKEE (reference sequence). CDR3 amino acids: CASSFRQNGFNEQFF. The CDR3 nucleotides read TGTGCCAGCAGCTTCCGACAGAACGGGTTTAATGAGCAGTTCTTC.

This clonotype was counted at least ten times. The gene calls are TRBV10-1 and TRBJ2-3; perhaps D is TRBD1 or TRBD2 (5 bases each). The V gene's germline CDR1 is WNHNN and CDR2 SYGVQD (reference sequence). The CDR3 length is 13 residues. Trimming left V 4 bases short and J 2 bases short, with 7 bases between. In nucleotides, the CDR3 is TGCGCCAGCAGTGTGGGGGTCACAGATACGCAGTATTTT. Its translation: CASSVGVTDTQYF.

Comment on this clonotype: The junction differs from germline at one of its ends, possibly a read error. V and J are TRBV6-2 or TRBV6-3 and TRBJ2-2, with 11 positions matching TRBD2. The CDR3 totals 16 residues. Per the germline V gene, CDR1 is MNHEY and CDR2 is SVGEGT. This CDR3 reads CASSRLAGPNTGELSF. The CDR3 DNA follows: TGTGCCAGCAGTCGACTAGCGGGGCCGAACACCGGGGAGCTGTCTTTT.

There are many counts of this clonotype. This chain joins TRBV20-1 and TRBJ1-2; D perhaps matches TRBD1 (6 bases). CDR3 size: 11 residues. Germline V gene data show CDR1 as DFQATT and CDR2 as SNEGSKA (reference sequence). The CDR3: CSAGAGDGYTF. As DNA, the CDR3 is TGCAGCGCGGGGGCAGGGGACGGCTACACCTTC.

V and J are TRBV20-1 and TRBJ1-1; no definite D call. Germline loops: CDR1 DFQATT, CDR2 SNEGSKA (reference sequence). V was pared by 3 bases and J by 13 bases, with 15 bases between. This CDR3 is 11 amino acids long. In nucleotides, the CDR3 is TGCAGTGCTAGTTTCCTAGGGAATGATTTCTTT. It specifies CSASFLGNDFF.

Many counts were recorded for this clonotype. DNA for the CDR3: TGTGCCAGCAGTTTAAACGTGGGAAACACCATATATTTT. Its translation is CASSLNVGNTIYF. The chain uses TRBV27 and TRBJ1-3; no reliable D call. CDR3 length: 13 residues. In germline, CDR1 is MNHEY, CDR2 SMNVEV (reference sequence). Trimming shortened V by 2 bases and J by 4 bases, and 6 bases separated the two germline ends.

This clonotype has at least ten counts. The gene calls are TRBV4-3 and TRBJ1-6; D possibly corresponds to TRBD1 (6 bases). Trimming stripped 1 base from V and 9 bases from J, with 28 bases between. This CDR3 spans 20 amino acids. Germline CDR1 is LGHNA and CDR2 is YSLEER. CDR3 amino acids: CASSQGVRQGSILGGSPLHF. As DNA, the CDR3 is TGCGCCAGCAGCCAAGGTGTTCGGCAGGGGTCAATCCTAGGAGGTTCACCCCTCCACTTT.

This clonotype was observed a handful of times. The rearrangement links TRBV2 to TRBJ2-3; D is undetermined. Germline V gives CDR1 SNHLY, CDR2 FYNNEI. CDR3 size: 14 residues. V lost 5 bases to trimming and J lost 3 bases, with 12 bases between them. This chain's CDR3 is CASSKWVETDTQYF. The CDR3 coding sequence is TGTGCCAGCAGTAAATGGGTAGAAACAGATACGCAGTATTTT.

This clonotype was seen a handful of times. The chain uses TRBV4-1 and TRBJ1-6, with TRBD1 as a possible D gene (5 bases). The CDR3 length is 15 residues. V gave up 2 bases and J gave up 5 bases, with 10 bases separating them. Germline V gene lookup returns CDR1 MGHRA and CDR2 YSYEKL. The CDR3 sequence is CASSQRLGHNSPLHF. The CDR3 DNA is TGCGCCAGCAGCCAACGTTTGGGGCATAATTCACCCCTCCACTTT.

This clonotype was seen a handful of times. The CDR3 DNA reads TGTGCCAGCAGCTTTGGCTCTGGATCTCGGTTCGGCTCTGGAAACACCATATATTTT. This codes for CASSFGSGSRFGSGNTIYF. The chain links TRBV11-2 to TRBJ1-3; D is unclear. CDR1 is SGHAT, CDR2 FQNNGV, per germline. The CDR3 is 19 residues long. The ends were cut back, 3 bases at V and 0 bases at J, with 21 bases in the middle. Full variable domain (rest looked up from reference TRBV11-2 and TRBJ1-3): EAGVAQSPRYKIIEKRQSVAFWCNPISGHATLYWYQQILGQGPKLLIQFQNNGVVDDSQLPKDRFSAERLKGVDSTLKIQPAKLEDSAVYLCASSFGSGSRFGSGNTIYFGEGSWLTVV.

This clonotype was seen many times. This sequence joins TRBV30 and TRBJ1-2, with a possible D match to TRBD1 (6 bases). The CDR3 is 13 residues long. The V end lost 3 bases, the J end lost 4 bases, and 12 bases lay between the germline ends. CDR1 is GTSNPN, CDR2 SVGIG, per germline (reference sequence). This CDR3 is CAWSLGQRYGYTF. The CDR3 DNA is TGTGCCTGGAGCCTCGGACAGCGCTATGGCTACACCTTC.

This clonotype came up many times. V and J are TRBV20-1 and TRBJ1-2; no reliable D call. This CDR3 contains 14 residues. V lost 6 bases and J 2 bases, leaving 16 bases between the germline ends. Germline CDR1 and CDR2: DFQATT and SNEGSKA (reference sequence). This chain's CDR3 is CSANTFTENYGYTF. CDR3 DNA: TGCAGTGCAAATACCTTTACAGAGAACTATGGCTACACCTTC.

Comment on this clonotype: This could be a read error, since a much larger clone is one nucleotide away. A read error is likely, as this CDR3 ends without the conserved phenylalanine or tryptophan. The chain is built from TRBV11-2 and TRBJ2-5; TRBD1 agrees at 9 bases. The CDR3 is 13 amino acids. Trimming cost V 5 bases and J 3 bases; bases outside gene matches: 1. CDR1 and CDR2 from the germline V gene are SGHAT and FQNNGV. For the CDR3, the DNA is TGTGCCAGCAGCCGGGACAGGGAAGAGACCCAGTACTCC. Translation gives CASSRDREETQYS.